Below are 12 T cell receptor beta chains sequenced from a single sample in a study of beta chain features in type 1 diabetes. As every portion of the isolated RNA was reverse transcribed, the sequencing read expressed TCRB transcripts. Sequencing was performed with immunoSEQ multiplex PCR; in TCRdb, only in-frame clones are kept and a portion is missing. The sample lists about 340,000 clones; 7% to 9% were seen once. The sequencing input was central memory CD4+ T cells from blood. The receptors were gathered from a woman under 30 in good health.

CDR3 nucleotide sequence: TGTGCCAGTAGGACTAGCCGGAACACCGGGGAGCTGTTTTTT. It encodes CASRTSRNTGELFF. The chain employs TRBV7-8 and TRBJ2-2; 8 nucleotides match TRBD2. After removal of 9 bases from V and 1 base from J, the junction contained 4 bases not matched to a gene. Germline CDR1 SGHVS, CDR2 FQNEAQ. The CDR3 has 14 amino acids.

The chain has TRBV2 and TRBJ2-3, with 7 bases matching TRBD1. The trim removed 4 bases at V and 2 bases at J, leaving 3 bases unmatched. Looked up from germline, CDR1 is SNHLY and CDR2 is FYNNEI. CDR3 length: 14 residues. This CDR3 reads CASSVGQSTDTQYF. The CDR3 nucleotides read TGTGCCAGCAGTGTGGGACAGTCCACAGATACGCAGTATTTT. Drawing the rest from reference TRBV2 and TRBJ2-3, the complete variable domain is EPEVTQTPSHQVTQMGQEVILRCVPISNHLYFYWYRQILGQKVEFLVSFYNNEISEKSEIFDDQFSVERPDGSNFTLKIRSTKLEDSAMYFCASSVGQSTDTQYFGPGTRLTVL.

In this sample, this clone turned up many times. This chain joins TRBV7-2 and TRBJ2-1; maybe TRBD1 (5 bases). CDR1 SGHTA and CDR2 FQGNSA come from the germline V gene. The CDR3 runs 14 residues. The V end lost 2 bases, the J end lost 8 bases, and 13 bases lay between the germline ends. The CDR3 region has the DNA TGTGCCAGCAGCTTACTCGGACAAAGAGATGAGCAGTTCTTC. Translating it yields CASSLLGQRDEQFF.

A few counts support this clone. The J gene is TRBJ2-2, the V gene TRBV5-1; the match to TRBD1 covers 8 bases. Unmatched junction bases numbered 6, after V lost 2 bases and J lost 6 bases. In germline, CDR1 is SGHRS, CDR2 YFSETQ. The CDR3 totals 15 residues. As DNA, the CDR3 is TGCGCCAGCAGCTTAGCGACAGGGGCGGCCGGGGAGCTGTTTTTT. Protein product: CASSLATGAAGELFF.

The rearrangement uses TRBV7-9 and TRBJ2-1; TRBD2 matches at 13 bases. With 3 bases clipped from V and 7 bases from J, the junction kept 6 bases outside the gene matches. This CDR3 contains 16 residues. Germline V CDR1 and CDR2: SEHNR, FQNEAQ (reference sequence). The CDR3, as DNA: TGTGCCAGCAGCTTCGGACTAGCGGGAGTAGGGAATGAGCAGTTCTTC. Translated, it gives CASSFGLAGVGNEQFF. The full variable domain, its missing parts supplied by reference TRBV7-9 and TRBJ2-1, is DTGVSQNPRHKITKRGQNVTFRCDPISEHNRLYWYRQTLGQGPEFLTYFQNEAQLEKSRLLSDRFSAERPKGSFSTLEIQRTEQGDSAMYLCASSFGLAGVGNEQFFGPGTRLTVL.

Many counts were recorded for this clone. CDR3: CASRATGGGEKLFF. For the CDR3, the DNA is TGTGCCAGTAGAGCAACAGGGGGCGGTGAAAAACTGTTTTTT. The rearrangement uses TRBV19 and TRBJ1-4, with 9 bases fitting TRBD1. Germline trimming cut 6 bases from V and 7 bases from J; bases unmatched to any gene: 6. The CDR3 totals 14 residues. CDR1 LNHDA and CDR2 SQIVND come from the germline V gene (reference sequence).

The gene calls are TRBV11-2 and TRBJ1-4; 7 bases are a match to TRBD1. CDR1 and CDR2 from the germline V gene are SGHAT and FQNNGV. V lost 5 bases and J lost 11; bases outside the gene matches: 14. The CDR3 is 15 amino acids. The CDR3 spells CASSPGQARRWKLFF. CDR3 in DNA: TGTGCCAGCAGCCCCGGACAGGCAAGACGCTGGAAACTGTTTTTT.

Notes on this clone: Compared with germline, one end of the junction differs, possibly owing to a read error. This chain connects TRBV5-8 to TRBJ2-1, with 7 bases matching TRBD2. There are 16 residues in the CDR3. Per the germline V gene, CDR1 is SGHTS and CDR2 is YDEGEE. In DNA form, the CDR3 reads TGCGCCAGCAGCCCCCCAGGTTCTAGCGGCTTCAATGAGCAGTTCTTC. This translates into CASSPPGSSGFNEQFF.

The chain is built from TRBV20-1 and TRBJ2-3; D is undetermined. The CDR3 covers 11 residues. Germline CDR1 is DFQATT and CDR2 is SNEGSKA (reference sequence). V was clipped by 4 bases and J by 0 bases, with 2 bases between them. The CDR3, as DNA: TGCAGTGCTAAAAGCACAGATACGCAGTATTTT. Its translation: CSAKSTDTQYF.

The chain employs TRBV11-2 and TRBJ2-1, with D unresolved. CDR1 SGHAT and CDR2 FQNNGV come from the germline V gene. Deletions cut 0 bases from V and 9 bases from J, with 12 bases between. The CDR3 has 14 amino acids. CDR3 amino acids: CASSLDIDTVEQFF. The CDR3 DNA sequence: TGTGCCAGCAGCTTAGACATTGACACGGTTGAGCAGTTCTTC.

Points on this clone: This may be a read error, as it is one base from a much larger clone. This sequence joins TRBV28 and TRBJ1-1; D is perhaps TRBD1 (5 bases). Germline V gene lookup returns CDR1 MDHEN and CDR2 SYDVKM. Trimming stripped 2 bases from V and 1 base from J, with 5 bases between. The CDR3 has 13 residues. The CDR3 loop is CASSLQGNTEAFF. DNA for the CDR3: TGTGCCAGCAGTTTACAGGGGAACACTGAAGCTTTCTTT.

This rearrangement joins TRBV4-2 to TRBJ2-7, with 9 bases identical to TRBD2. The CDR3 is made up of 16 amino acids. CDR1 and CDR2 (germline): LGHNA, YNFKEQ. J lost 4 bases, V lost 0 bases, and 7 bases had no gene match. The CDR3 region is CASSQDLSSGAYEQYF. In nucleotides, the CDR3 is TGTGCCAGCAGCCAAGATCTTTCTAGCGGGGCTTACGAGCAGTACTTC.